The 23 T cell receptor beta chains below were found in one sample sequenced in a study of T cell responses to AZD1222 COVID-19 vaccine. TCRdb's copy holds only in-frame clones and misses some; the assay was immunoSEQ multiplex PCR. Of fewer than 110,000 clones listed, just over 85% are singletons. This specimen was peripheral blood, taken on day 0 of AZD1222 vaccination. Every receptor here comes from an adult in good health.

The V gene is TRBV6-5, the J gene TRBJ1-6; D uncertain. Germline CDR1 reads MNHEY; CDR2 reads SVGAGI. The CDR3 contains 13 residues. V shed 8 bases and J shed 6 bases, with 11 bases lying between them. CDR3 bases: TGTGCCAGCTCTGGGAGGGTTAATTCACCCCTCCACTTT. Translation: CASSGRVNSPLHF.

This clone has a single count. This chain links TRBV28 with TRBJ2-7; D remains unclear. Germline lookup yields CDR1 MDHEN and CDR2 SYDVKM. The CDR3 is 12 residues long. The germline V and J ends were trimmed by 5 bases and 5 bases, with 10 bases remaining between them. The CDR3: CASSTTRNEQYF. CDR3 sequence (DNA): TGTGCCAGCAGTACGACCAGAAACGAGCAGTACTTC.

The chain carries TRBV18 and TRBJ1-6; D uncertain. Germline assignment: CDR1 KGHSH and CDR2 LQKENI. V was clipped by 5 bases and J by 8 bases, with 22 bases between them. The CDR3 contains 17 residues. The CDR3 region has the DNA TGTGCCAGCTCAAAAAGGTTCCCGGGAAGTGGGGATTCACCCCTCCACTTT. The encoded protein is CASSKRFPGSGDSPLHF.

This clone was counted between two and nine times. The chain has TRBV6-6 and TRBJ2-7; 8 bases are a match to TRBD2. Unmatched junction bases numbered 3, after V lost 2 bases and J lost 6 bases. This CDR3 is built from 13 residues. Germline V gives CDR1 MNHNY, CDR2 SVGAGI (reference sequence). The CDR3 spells CASSYPGGGEQYF. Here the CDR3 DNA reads TGTGCCAGCAGTTACCCGGGGGGGGGCGAGCAGTACTTC.

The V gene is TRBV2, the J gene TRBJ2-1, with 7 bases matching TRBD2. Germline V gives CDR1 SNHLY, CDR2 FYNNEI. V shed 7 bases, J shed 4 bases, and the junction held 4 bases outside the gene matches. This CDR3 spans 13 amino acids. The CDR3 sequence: CASTGLVYNEQFF. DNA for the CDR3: TGTGCCAGCACCGGACTAGTTTACAATGAGCAGTTCTTC. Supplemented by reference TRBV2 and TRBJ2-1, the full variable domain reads EPEVTQTPSHQVTQMGQEVILRCVPISNHLYFYWYRQILGQKVEFLVSFYNNEISEKSEIFDDQFSVERPDGSNFTLKIRSTKLEDSAMYFCASTGLVYNEQFFGPGTRLTVL.

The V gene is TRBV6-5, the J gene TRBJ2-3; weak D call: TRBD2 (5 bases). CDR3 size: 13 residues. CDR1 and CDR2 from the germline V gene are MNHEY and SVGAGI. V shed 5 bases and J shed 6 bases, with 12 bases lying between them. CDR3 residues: CASSPPTGDTQYF. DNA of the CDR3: TGTGCCAGCAGTCCGCCCACGGGGGATACGCAGTATTTT.

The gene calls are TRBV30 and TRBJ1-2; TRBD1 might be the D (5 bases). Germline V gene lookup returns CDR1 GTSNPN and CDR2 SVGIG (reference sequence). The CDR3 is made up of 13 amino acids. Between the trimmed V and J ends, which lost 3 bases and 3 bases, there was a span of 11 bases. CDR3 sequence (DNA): TGTGCCTGGAGGGTGACAGCGTACTATGGCTACACCTTC. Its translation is CAWRVTAYYGYTF.

The CDR3 DNA sequence: TGTGCCAGCAGCGGCGAGCAGTTCTTC. It is translated as CASSGEQFF. The genes are TRBV9 and TRBJ2-1; D remains ambiguous. Germline CDR1 is SGDLS and CDR2 is YYNGEE. The length of the CDR3 is 9 residues. V gave up 3 bases and J gave up 10 bases, with 2 bases separating them.

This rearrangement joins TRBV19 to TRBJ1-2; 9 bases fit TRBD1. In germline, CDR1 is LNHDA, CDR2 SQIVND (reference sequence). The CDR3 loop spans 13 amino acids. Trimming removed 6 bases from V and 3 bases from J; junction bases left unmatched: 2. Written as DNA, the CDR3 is TGTGCCAGTAGGAGGGACAGGGACTATGGCTACACCTTC. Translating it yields CASRRDRDYGYTF.

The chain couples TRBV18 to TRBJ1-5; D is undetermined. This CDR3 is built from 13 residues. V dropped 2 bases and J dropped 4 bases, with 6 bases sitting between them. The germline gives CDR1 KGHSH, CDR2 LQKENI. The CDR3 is CASSPSINQPQHF. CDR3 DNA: TGTGCCAGCTCACCAAGTATAAATCAGCCCCAGCATTTT.

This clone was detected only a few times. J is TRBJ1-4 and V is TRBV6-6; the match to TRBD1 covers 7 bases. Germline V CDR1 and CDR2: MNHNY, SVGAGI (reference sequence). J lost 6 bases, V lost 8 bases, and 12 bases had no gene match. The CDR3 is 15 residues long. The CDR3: CASHFGGGDHEKLFF. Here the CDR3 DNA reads TGTGCCAGCCATTTCGGAGGGGGCGACCATGAAAAACTGTTTTTT.

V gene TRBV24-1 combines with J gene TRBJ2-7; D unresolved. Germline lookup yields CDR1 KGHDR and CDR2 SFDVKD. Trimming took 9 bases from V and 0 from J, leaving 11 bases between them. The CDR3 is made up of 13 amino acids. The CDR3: CATEGQHSYEQYF. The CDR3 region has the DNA TGTGCCACCGAAGGGCAGCACTCCTACGAGCAGTACTTC.

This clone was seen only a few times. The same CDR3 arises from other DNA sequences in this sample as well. CDR3 sequence (DNA): TGTGCCACCAGTGACCCTGACAGTTATGGCTACACCTTC. The encoded protein is CATSDPDSYGYTF. This rearrangement joins TRBV24-1 to TRBJ1-2; the D gene is possibly TRBD1 (5 bases). V lost 4 bases and J 5 bases, leaving 10 bases between the germline ends. CDR3 length: 13 residues. CDR1 is KGHDR and CDR2 is SFDVKD in the germline V gene.

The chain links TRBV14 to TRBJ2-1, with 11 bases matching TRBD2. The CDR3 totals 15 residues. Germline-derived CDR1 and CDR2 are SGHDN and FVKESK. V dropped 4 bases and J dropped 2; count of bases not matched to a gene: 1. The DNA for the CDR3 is TGTGCCAGCAGCCTAGCGGGAGGGCCCTACAATGAGCAGTTCTTC. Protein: CASSLAGGPYNEQFF.

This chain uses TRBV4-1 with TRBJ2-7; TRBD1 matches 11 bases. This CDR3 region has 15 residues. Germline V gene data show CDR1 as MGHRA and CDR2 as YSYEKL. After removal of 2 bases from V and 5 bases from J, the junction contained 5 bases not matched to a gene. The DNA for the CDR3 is TGCGCCAGCAGCCAAAGGACAGGGGGCGTCGACGAGCAGTACTTC. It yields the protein CASSQRTGGVDEQYF.

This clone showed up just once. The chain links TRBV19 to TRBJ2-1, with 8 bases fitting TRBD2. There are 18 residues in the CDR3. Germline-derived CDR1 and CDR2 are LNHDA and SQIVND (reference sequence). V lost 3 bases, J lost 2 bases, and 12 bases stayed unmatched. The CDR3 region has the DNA TGTGCCAGTAGTATTTCCCTGGGAACTAGCGGACCCTACAATGAGCAGTTCTTC. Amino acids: CASSISLGTSGPYNEQFF.

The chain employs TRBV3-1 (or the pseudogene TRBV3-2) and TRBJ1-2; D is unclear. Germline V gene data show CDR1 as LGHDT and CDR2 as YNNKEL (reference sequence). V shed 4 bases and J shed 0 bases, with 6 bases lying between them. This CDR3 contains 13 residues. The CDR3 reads CASSRTPNYGYTF. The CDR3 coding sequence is TGTGCCAGCAGCCGGACCCCTAACTATGGCTACACCTTC.

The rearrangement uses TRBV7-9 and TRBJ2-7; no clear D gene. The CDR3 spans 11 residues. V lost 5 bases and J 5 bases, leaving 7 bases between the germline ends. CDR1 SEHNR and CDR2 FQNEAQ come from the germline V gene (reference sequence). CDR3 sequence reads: CASSPLNEQYF. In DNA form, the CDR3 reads TGTGCCAGCAGCCCCCTCAACGAGCAGTACTTC.

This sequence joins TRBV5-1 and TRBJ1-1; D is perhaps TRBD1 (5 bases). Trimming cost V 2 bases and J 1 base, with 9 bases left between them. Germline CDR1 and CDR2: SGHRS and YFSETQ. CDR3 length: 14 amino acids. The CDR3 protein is CASSLQVRNTEAFF. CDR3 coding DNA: TGCGCCAGCAGCTTACAGGTGAGGAACACTGAAGCTTTCTTT.

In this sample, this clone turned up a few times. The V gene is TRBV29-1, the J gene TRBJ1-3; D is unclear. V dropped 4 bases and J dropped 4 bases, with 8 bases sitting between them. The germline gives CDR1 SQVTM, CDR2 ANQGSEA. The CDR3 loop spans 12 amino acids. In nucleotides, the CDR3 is TGCAGCGTTGCCCTCGAGGGAAACACCATATATTTT. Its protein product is CSVALEGNTIYF.

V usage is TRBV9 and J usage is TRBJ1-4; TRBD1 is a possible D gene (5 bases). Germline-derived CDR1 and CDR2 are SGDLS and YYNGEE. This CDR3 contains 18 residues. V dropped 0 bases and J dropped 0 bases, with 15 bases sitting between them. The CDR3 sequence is CASSVGGGYATTNEKLFF. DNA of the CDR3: TGTGCCAGCAGCGTAGGGGGGGGTTACGCCACAACTAATGAAAAACTGTTTTTT.

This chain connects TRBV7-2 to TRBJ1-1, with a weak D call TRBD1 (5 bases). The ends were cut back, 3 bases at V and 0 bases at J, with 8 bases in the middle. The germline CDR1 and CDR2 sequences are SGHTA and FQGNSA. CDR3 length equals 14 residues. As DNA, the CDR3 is TGTGCCAGCAGCTTGGGGGGGATGAACACTGAAGCTTTCTTT. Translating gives CASSLGGMNTEAFF.

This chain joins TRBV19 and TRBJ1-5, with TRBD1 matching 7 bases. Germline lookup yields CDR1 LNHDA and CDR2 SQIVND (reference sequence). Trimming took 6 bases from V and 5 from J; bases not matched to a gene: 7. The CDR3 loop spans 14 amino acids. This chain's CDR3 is CASSNDREHQPQHF. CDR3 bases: TGTGCCAGTAGCAACGACAGGGAGCATCAGCCCCAGCATTTT.